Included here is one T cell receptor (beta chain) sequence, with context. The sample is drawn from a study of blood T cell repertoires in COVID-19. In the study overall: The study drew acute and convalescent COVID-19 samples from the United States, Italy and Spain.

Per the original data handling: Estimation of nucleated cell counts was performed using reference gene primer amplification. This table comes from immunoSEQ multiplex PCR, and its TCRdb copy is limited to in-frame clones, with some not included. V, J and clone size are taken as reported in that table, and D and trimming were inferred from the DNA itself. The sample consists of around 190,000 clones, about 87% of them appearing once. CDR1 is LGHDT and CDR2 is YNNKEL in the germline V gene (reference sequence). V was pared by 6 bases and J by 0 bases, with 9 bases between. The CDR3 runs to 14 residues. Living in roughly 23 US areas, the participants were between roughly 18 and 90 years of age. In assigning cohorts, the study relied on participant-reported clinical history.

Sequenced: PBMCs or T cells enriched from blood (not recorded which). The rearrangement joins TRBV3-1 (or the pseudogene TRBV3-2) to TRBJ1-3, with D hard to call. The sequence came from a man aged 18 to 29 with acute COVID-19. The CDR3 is CASRRGSSGNTIYF. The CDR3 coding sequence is TGTGCCAGCAGACGCGGGAGCTCTGGAAACACCATATATTTT.